A selection of T cell receptor beta chains follows, all from one sample in a study of tumour-infiltrating T cells in Burkitt lymphoma. Generated by immunoSEQ multiplex PCR, the TCRdb table keeps only in-frame clones and is missing some. The sample carries about 2,800 clones, 65% to 80% recorded once. Sequenced sample: tumor tissue. All receptors come from a human donor with diffuse large B-cell lymphoma. Each CDR3 is given with its conserved first and last residue. D genes are given only for firm matches. Clone size is not always given. Where it is, it says once, few, many or a class for expanded clones.

v_call: TRBV27; clone_size: NA; j_call: TRBJ2-2; d_call: TRBD1; cdr3_aa: CASSRLGQGAGELFF; cdr3_nt: TGTGCCAGCAGTCGATTGGGACAGGGGGCCGGGGAGCTGTTTTTT
v_call: TRBV28; clone_size: NA; j_call: TRBJ2-7; d_call: NA; cdr3_aa: CASSGQISGTGTRWGYEQYF; cdr3_nt: TGTGCCAGCAGTGGCCAAATCTCCGGGACAGGGACTAGATGGGGATACGAGCAGTACTTC
v_call: TRBV13; clone_size: NA; j_call: TRBJ1-1; d_call: NA; cdr3_aa: CASSSQGYTEAFF; cdr3_nt: TGTGCCAGCAGCTCACAGGGTTACACTGAAGCTTTCTTT
v_call: TRBV28; clone_size: NA; j_call: TRBJ2-7; d_call: TRBD2; cdr3_aa: CASSYREGEQYF; cdr3_nt: TGTGCCAGCAGCTACCGGGAGGGCGAGCAGTACTTC
v_call: TRBV29-1; clone_size: NA; j_call: TRBJ1-1; d_call: NA; cdr3_aa: CSAAPTNTEAFF; cdr3_nt: TGCAGCGCTGCCCCGACCAACACTGAAGCTTTCTTT
v_call: TRBV15; clone_size: few; j_call: TRBJ1-2; d_call: NA; cdr3_aa: CATSTLGRGGYTF; cdr3_nt: TGTGCCACCAGCACCCTTGGGCGTGGTGGCTACACCTTC
v_call: TRBV10-3; clone_size: NA; j_call: TRBJ1-5; d_call: TRBD1; cdr3_aa: CAIGGQNSNQPQHF; cdr3_nt: TGTGCCATCGGGGGACAGAATAGCAATCAGCCCCAGCATTTT
v_call: TRBV7-2; clone_size: NA; j_call: TRBJ1-2; d_call: NA; cdr3_aa: CASSFRTRRGYTF; cdr3_nt: TGTGCCAGCAGCTTTCGGACCCGAAGGGGCTACACCTTC
v_call: TRBV19; clone_size: NA; j_call: TRBJ1-2; d_call: TRBD1; cdr3_aa: CASSIGGQHYGYTF; cdr3_nt: TGTGCCAGTAGTATCGGGGGACAGCACTATGGCTACACCTTC
v_call: TRBV6-1; clone_size: NA; j_call: TRBJ2-1; d_call: TRBD1; cdr3_aa: CASRRDRGSYNEQFF; cdr3_nt: TGTGCCAGCAGGCGGGACAGGGGATCCTACAATGAGCAGTTCTTC